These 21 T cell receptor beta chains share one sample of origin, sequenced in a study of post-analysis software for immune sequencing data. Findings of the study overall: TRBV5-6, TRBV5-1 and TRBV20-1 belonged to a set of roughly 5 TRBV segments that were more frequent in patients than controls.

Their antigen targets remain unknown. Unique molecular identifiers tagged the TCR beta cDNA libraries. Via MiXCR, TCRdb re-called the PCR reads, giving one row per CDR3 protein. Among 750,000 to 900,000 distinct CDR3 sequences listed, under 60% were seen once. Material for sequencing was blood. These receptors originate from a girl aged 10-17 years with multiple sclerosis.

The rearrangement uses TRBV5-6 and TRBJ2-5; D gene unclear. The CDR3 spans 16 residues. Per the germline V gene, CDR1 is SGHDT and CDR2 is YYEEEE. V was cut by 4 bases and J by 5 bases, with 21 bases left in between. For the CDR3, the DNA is TGTGCCAGCAGCCCCGAGAGGACCCATCTGGGGGAGACCCAGTACTTC. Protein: CASSPERTHLGETQYF.

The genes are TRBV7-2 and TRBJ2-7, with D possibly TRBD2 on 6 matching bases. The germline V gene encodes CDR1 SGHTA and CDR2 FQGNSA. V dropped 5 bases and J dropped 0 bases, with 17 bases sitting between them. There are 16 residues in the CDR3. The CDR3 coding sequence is TGTGCCAGCAGCCCCGGGGTAGCGGCTTTCTCCTACGAGCAGTACTTC. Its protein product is CASSPGVAAFSYEQYF.

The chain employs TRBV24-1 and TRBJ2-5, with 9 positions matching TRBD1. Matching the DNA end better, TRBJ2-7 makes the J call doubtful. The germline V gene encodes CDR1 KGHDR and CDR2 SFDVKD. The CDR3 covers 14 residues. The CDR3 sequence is CATSEGQGPYEQYF. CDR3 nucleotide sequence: TGTGCCACCAGTGAGGGACAGGGACCCTACGAGCAGTACTTC.

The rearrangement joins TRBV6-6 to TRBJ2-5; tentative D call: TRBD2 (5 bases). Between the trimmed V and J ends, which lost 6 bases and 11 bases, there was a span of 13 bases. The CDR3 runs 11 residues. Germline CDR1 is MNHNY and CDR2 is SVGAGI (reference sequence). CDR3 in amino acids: CASRAAWEQYF. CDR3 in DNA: TGTGCCAGCAGAGCCGCTTGGGAGCAGTACTTC.

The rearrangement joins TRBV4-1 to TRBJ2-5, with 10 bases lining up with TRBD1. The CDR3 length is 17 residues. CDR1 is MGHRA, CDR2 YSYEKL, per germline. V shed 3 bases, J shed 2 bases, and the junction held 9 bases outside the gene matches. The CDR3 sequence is CASSQGQGPTLQETQYF. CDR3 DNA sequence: TGCGCCAGCAGCCAGGGACAGGGGCCTACTCTTCAAGAGACCCAGTACTTC.

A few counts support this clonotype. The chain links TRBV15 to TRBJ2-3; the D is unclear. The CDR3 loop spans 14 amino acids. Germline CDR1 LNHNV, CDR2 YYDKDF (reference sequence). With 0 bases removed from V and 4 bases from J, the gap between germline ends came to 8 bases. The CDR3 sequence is CATSRDIGSDTQYF. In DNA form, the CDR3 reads TGTGCCACCAGCAGAGATATTGGGTCAGATACGCAGTATTTT. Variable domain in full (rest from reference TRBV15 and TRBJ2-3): DAMVIQNPRYQVTQFGKPVTLSCSQTLNHNVMYWYQQKSSQAPKLLFHYYDKDFNNEADTPDNFQSRRPNTSFCFLDIRSPGLGDTAMYLCATSRDIGSDTQYFGPGTRLTVL.

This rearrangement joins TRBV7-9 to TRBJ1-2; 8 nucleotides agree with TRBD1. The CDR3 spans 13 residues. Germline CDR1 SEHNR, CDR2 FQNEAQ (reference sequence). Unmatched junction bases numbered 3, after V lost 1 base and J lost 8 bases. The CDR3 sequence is CASSLGGQDGYTF. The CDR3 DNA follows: TGTGCCAGCAGCTTAGGGGGACAGGACGGCTACACCTTC.

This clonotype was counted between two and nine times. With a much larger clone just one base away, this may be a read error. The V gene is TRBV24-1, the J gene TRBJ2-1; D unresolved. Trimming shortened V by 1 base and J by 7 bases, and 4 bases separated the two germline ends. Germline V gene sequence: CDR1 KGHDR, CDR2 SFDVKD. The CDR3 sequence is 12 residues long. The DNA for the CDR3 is TGTGCCACCAGTGATTTCCGTAATGAGCAGTTCTTC. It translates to CATSDFRNEQFF.

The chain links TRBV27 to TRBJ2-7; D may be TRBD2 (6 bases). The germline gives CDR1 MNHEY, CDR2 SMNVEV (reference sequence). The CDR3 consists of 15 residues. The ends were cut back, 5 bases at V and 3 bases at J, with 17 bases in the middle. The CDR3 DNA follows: TGTGCCAGCAGTCCCGTGGGGGGTGTAGGCTACGAGCAGTACTTC. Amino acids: CASSPVGGVGYEQYF.

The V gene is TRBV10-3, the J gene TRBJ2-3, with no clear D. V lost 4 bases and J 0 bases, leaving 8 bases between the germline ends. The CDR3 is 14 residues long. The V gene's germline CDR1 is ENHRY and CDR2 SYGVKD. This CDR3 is CAISVDASTDTQYF. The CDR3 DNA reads TGTGCCATCAGTGTAGACGCTAGCACAGATACGCAGTATTTT.

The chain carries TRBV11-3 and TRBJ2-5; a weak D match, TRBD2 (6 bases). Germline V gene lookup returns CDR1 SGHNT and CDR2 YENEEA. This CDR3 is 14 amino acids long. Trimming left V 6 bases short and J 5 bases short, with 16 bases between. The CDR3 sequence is CASSREAGLETQYF. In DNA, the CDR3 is TGTGCCAGCAGTCGAGAGGCGGGGCTGGAGACCCAGTACTTC.

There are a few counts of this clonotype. CDR3 sequence reads: CASSYQGGTNEKLFF. In nucleotides, the CDR3 is TGTGCCAGCAGTTACCAGGGAGGTACTAATGAAAAACTGTTTTTT. The chain is built from TRBV6-5 and TRBJ1-4; maybe TRBD1 (5 bases). Germline V gene sequence: CDR1 MNHEY, CDR2 SVGAGI. The CDR3 loop spans 15 amino acids. V shed 2 bases and J shed 2 bases, with 9 bases lying between them.

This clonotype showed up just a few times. The CDR3 nucleotides read TGTGCTAGTGGGGAGGCCGCCGGGGATGAGCAGTTCTTC. This codes for CASGEAAGDEQFF. The chain joins TRBV12-5 to TRBJ2-1, with a weak D call TRBD2 (5 bases). V lost 6 bases, J lost 8 bases, and 14 bases lay in between. CDR3 length: 13 residues. Germline CDR1 is LGHNT and CDR2 is FRNRAP.

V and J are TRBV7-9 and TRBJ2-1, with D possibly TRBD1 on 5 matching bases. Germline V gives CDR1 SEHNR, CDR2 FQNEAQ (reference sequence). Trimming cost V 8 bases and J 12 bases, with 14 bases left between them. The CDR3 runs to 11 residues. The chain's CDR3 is CASVNEQGQFF. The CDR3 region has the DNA TGTGCCAGCGTTAATGAGCAGGGGCAGTTCTTC. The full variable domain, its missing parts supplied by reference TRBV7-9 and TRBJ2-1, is DTGVSQNPRHKITKRGQNVTFRCDPISEHNRLYWYRQTLGQGPEFLTYFQNEAQLEKSRLLSDRFSAERPKGSFSTLEIQRTEQGDSAMYLCASVNEQGQFFGPGTRLTVL.

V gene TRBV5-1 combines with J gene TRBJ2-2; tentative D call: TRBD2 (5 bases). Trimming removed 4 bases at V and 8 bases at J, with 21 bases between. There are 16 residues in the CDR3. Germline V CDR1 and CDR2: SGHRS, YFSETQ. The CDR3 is CASSPERGLSSGELFF. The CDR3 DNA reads TGCGCCAGCAGCCCGGAACGAGGACTCTCTTCTGGGGAGCTGTTTTTT.

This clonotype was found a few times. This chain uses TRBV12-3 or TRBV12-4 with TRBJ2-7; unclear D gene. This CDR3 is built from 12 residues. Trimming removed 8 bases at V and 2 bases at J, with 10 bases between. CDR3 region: CASAESTYEQYF. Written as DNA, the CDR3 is TGTGCCAGCGCCGAATCGACCTACGAGCAGTACTTC.

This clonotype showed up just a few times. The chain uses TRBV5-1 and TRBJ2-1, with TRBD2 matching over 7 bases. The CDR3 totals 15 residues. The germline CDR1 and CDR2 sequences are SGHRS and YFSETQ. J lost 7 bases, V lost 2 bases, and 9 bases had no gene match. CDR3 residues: CASSFSGGAGNEQFF. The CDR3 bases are TGCGCCAGCAGCTTCTCGGGAGGAGCAGGTAATGAGCAGTTCTTC.

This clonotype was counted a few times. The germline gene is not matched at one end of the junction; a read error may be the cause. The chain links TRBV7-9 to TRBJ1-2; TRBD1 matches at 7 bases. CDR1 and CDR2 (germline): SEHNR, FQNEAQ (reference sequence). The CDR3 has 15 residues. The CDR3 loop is CASRLGGQPNYGYTF. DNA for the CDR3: TGTGCCAGCAGATTAGGGGGACAGCCTAACTATGGCTACACCTTC. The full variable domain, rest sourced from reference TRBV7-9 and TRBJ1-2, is DTGVSQNPRHKITKRGQNVTFRCDPISEHNRLYWYRQTLGQGPEFLTYFQNEAQLEKSRLLSDRFSAERPKGSFSTLEIQRTEQGDSAMYLCASRLGGQPNYGYTFGSGTRLTVV.

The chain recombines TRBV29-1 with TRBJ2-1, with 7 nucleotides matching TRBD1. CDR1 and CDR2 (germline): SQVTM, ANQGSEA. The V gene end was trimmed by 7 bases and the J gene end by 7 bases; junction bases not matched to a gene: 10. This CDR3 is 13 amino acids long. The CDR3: CSAAQGVENEQFF. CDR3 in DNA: TGCAGCGCCGCGCAGGGGGTGGAAAATGAGCAGTTCTTC.

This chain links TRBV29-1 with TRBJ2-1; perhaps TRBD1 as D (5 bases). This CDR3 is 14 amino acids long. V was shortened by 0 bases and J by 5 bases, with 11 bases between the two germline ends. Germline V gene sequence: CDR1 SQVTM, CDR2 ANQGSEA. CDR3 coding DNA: TGCAGCGTTGAAGATGAGACAGTCGACAATGAGCAGTTCTTC. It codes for CSVEDETVDNEQFF.

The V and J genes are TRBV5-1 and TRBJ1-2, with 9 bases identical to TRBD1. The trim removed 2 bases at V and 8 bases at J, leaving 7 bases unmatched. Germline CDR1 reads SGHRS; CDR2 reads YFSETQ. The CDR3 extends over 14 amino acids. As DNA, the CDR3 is TGCGCCAGCAGCTTCGGACAGGGGAGTAGCGGCTACACCTTC. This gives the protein CASSFGQGSSGYTF.